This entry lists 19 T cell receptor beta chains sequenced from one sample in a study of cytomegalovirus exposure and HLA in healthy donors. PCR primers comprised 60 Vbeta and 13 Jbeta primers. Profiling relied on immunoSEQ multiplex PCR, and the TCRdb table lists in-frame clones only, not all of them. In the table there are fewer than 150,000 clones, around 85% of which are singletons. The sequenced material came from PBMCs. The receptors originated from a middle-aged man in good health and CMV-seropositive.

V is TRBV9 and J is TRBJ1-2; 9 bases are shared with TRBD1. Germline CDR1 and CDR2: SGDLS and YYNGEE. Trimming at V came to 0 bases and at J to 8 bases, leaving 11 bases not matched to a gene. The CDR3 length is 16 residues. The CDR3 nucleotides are TGTGCCAGCAGCGTAGATGGGACAGGGATTTTAGGAGGCTACACCTTC. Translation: CASSVDGTGILGGYTF.

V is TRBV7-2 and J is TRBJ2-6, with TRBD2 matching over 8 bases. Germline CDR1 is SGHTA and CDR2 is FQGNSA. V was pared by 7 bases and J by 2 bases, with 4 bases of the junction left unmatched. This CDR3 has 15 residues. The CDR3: CASTTAGAGANVLTF. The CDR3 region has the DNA TGTGCCAGCACAACAGCGGGGGCTGGGGCCAACGTCCTGACTTTC.

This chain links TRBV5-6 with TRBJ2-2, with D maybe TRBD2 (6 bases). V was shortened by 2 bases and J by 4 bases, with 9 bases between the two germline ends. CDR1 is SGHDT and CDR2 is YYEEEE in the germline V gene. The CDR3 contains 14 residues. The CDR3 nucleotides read TGTGCCAGCAGCTTCGGGGGTGGCACCGGGGAGCTGTTTTTT. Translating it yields CASSFGGGTGELFF.

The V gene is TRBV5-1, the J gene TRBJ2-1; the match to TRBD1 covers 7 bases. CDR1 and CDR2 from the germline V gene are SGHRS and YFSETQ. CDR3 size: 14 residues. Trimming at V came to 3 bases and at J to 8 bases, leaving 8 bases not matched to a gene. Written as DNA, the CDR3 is TGCGCCAGCAGCTCCACGACAGGGCTCTATGAGCAGTTCTTC. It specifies CASSSTTGLYEQFF.

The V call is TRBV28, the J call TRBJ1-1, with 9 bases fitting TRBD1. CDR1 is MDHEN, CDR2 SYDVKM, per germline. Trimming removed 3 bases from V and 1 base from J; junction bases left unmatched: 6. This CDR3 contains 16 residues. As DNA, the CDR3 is TGTGCCAGCAGTTTGCTACAGGGGGCAGGGAACACTGAAGCTTTCTTT. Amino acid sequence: CASSLLQGAGNTEAFF.

CDR3 in amino acids: CASRGGKLQETQYF. The CDR3 nucleotides are TGTGCCAGCAGGGGGGGGAAGCTCCAAGAGACCCAGTACTTC. This chain connects TRBV5-4 to TRBJ2-5; TRBD2 matches 7 bases. Per germline, CDR1 SGHNT and CDR2 YYREEE (reference sequence). V shed 5 bases, J shed 1 base, and the junction held 5 bases outside the gene matches. This CDR3 region has 14 residues.

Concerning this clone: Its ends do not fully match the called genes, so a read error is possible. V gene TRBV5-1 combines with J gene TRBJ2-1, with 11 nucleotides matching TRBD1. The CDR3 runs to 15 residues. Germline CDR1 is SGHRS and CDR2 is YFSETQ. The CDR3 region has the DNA TGCGCCAGCGGCTTTAGGGGACAGGGGGACAATGAGCAGTTCTTC. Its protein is CASGFRGQGDNEQFF.

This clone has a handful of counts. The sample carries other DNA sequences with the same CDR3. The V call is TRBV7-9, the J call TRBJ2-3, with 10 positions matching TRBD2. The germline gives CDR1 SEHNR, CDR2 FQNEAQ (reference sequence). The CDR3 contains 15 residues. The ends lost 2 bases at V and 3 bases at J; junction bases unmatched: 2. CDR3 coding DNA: TGTGCCAGCAGCTTATTAGCGGGGGGAACAGATACGCAGTATTTT. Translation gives CASSLLAGGTDTQYF. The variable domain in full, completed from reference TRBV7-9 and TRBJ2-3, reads DTGVSQNPRHKITKRGQNVTFRCDPISEHNRLYWYRQTLGQGPEFLTYFQNEAQLEKSRLLSDRFSAERPKGSFSTLEIQRTEQGDSAMYLCASSLLAGGTDTQYFGPGTRLTVL.

Here the CDR3 DNA reads TGTGCCAGCTCACCAATGACAGGAGTCTCCTACGAGCAGTACTTC. It yields the protein CASSPMTGVSYEQYF. V and J are TRBV18 and TRBJ2-7; D perhaps matches TRBD1 (6 bases). The CDR3 extends over 15 amino acids. Germline CDR1 is KGHSH and CDR2 is LQKENI. V was trimmed by 2 bases and J by 0 bases, leaving 11 bases between them.

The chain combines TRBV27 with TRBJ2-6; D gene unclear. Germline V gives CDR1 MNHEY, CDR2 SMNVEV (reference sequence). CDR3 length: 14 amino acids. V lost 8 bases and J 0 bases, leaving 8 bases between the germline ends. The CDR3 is CASRTSSGANVLTF. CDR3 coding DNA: TGTGCCAGCCGAACAAGCTCTGGGGCCAACGTCCTGACTTTC.

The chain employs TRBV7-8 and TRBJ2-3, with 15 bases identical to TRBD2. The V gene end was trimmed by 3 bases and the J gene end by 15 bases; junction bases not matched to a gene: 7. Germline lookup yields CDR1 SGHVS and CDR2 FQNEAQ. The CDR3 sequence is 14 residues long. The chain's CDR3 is CASSLGTSGGPRYF. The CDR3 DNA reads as TGTGCCAGCAGCTTGGGGACTAGCGGGGGGCCGCGATATTTT.

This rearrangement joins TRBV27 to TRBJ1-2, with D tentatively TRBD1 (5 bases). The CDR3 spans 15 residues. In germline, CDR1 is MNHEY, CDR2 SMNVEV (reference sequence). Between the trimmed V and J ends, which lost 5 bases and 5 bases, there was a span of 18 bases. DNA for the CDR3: TGTGCCAGCAGTCCGCGACCAGACAGTTCTTATGGCTACACCTTC. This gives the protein CASSPRPDSSYGYTF.

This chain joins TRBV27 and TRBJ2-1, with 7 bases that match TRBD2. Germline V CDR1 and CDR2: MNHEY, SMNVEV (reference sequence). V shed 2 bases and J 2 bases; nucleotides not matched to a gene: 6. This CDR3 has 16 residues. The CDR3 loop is CASSLVSGGTYNEQFF. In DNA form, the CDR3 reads TGTGCCAGCAGTTTAGTATCGGGGGGTACCTACAATGAGCAGTTCTTC.

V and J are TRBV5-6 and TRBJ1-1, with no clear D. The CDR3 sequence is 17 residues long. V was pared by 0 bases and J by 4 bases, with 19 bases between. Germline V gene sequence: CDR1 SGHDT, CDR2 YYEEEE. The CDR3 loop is CASSLEAGNLRGTEAFF. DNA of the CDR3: TGTGCCAGCAGCTTGGAGGCGGGGAACCTCCGTGGCACTGAAGCTTTCTTT.

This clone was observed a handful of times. The CDR3 DNA is TGCGCCAGCAGCCAACCCTTCTTGCGGGAGGGCCCTGAGACCCAGTACTTC. Translation: CASSQPFLREGPETQYF. The rearrangement joins TRBV4-1 to TRBJ2-5; 9 positions agree with TRBD2. Germline V CDR1 and CDR2: MGHRA, YSYEKL. The V gene end was trimmed by 2 bases and the J gene end by 5 bases; junction bases not matched to a gene: 12. The CDR3 has 17 residues.

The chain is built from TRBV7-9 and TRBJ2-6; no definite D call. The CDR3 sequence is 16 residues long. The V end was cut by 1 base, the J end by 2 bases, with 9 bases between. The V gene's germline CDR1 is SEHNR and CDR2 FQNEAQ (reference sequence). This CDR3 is CASSLVRQTGANVLTF. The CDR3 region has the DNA TGTGCCAGCAGCTTAGTCAGGCAAACTGGGGCCAACGTCCTGACTTTC.

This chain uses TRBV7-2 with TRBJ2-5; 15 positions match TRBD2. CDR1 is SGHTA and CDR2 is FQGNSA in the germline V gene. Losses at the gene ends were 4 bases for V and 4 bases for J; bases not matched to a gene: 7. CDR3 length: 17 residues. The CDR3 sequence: CASSSGTSGGLRETQYF. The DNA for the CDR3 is TGTGCCAGCAGCTCCGGGACTAGCGGGGGGCTCCGAGAGACCCAGTACTTC.

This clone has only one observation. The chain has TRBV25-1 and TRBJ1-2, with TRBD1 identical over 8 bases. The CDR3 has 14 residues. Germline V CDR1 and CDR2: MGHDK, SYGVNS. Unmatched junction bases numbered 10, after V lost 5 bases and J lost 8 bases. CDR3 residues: CASSKGGQVVGYTF. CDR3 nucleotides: TGTGCCAGCAGTAAAGGGGGACAGGTAGTCGGCTACACCTTC.

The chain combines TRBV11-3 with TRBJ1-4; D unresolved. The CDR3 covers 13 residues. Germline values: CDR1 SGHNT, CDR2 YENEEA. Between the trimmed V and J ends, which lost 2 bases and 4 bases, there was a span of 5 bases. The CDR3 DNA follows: TGTGCCAGCAGCTTACGGGGTAATGAAAAACTGTTTTTT. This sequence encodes CASSLRGNEKLFF.